Listed here are 10 T cell receptor beta chains from one sample, sequenced in a study of T cell responses to AZD1222 COVID-19 vaccine. Sequencing used immunoSEQ multiplex PCR; TCRdb keeps in-frame clones, though not all of them. The sample shows about 80,000 clones, 70% to 90% of them seen only once. The material was peripheral blood, obtained 28 days after the second AZD1222 dose. These receptors came from an adult who received the AZD1222 COVID-19 vaccine.

V gene TRBV4-1 combines with J gene TRBJ2-3; tentatively, D is TRBD2 (6 bases). Trimming shortened V by 1 base and J by 6 bases, and 26 bases separated the two germline ends. In germline, CDR1 is MGHRA, CDR2 YSYEKL. This CDR3 is built from 19 residues. The CDR3: CASSQGPRGGRGITDTQYF. DNA for the CDR3: TGCGCCAGCAGCCAAGGTCCCCGGGGAGGACGCGGAATCACGGATACGCAGTATTTT.

The chain recombines TRBV2 with TRBJ2-1; D not resolved. The V gene's germline CDR1 is SNHLY and CDR2 FYNNEI. V shed 4 bases and J shed 7 bases, with 14 bases lying between them. This CDR3 is 14 amino acids long. The CDR3 loop reads CASSVMLVRNEQFF. CDR3 nucleotide sequence: TGTGCCAGCAGTGTTATGTTGGTACGGAATGAGCAGTTCTTC.

This chain links TRBV4-1 with TRBJ2-3, with 9 bases matching TRBD2. With 1 base clipped from V and 2 bases from J, the junction kept 1 base outside the gene matches. From germline, CDR1 is MGHRA and CDR2 YSYEKL. The CDR3 spans 15 residues. CDR3 bases: TGCGCCAGCAGCCAAGCTAGCGGGGACACAGATACGCAGTATTTT. Protein: CASSQASGDTDTQYF.

The chain employs TRBV5-1 and TRBJ2-1, with D possibly TRBD1 on 5 matching bases. V was pared by 4 bases and J by 2 bases, with 13 bases between. The CDR3 length is 15 residues. Germline CDR1 SGHRS, CDR2 YFSETQ. CDR3 in DNA: TGCGCCAGCAGCGATGGTCTAGGGGCCTACAATGAGCAGTTCTTC. Its protein product is CASSDGLGAYNEQFF.

This clone was observed a handful of times. The chain uses TRBV19 and TRBJ1-1; no clear D gene. Germline V CDR1 and CDR2: LNHDA, SQIVND (reference sequence). Trimming shortened V by 5 bases and J by 2 bases, and 9 bases separated the two germline ends. This CDR3 spans 13 amino acids. The CDR3, as DNA: TGTGCCAGTAGTCCTTGGATAAACACTGAAGCTTTCTTT. Its translation: CASSPWINTEAFF. Drawing the rest from reference TRBV19 and TRBJ1-1, the complete variable domain is DGGITQSPKYLFRKEGQNVTLSCEQNLNHDAMYWYRQDPGQGLRLIYYSQIVNDFQKGDIAEGYSVSREKKESFPLTVTSAQKNPTAFYLCASSPWINTEAFFGQGTRLTVV.

CDR3 in amino acids: CASTSGNYEQYF. Written as DNA, the CDR3 is TGTGCCAGCACCTCCGGAAACTACGAGCAGTACTTC. This chain links TRBV7-9 with TRBJ2-7; unclear D gene. Looked up from germline, CDR1 is SEHNR and CDR2 is FQNEAQ (reference sequence). The CDR3 sequence is 12 residues long. V dropped 7 bases and J dropped 3 bases, with 10 bases sitting between them.

The chain employs TRBV11-1 and TRBJ2-5, with 12 positions matching TRBD2. Germline loops: CDR1 SGHAT, CDR2 FQDESV (reference sequence). There are 16 residues in the CDR3. After removal of 5 bases from V and 5 bases from J, the junction contained 9 bases not matched to a gene. The CDR3 sequence: CASSHRLAGDRETQYF. The CDR3, as DNA: TGTGCCAGCAGCCATAGACTAGCGGGGGATCGGGAGACCCAGTACTTC. The variable domain in full, completed from reference TRBV11-1 and TRBJ2-5, reads EAEVAQSPRYKITEKSQAVAFWCDPISGHATLYWYRQILGQGPELLVQFQDESVVDDSQLPKDRFSAERLKGVDSTLKIQPAELGDSAMYLCASSHRLAGDRETQYFGPGTRLLVL.

In this sample, this clone turned up once. Here the CDR3 reads CASSGNRGANEKLFF. For the CDR3, the DNA is TGTGCCAGTAGCGGAAACAGGGGGGCTAATGAAAAACTGTTTTTT. The chain joins TRBV19 to TRBJ1-4; 8 bases map to TRBD1. J gave up 3 bases and V 6 bases, and 6 bases lay outside the gene matches. Per germline, CDR1 LNHDA and CDR2 SQIVND (reference sequence). The CDR3 is made up of 15 amino acids. The complete variable domain, with remaining parts taken from reference TRBV19 and TRBJ1-4, reads DGGITQSPKYLFRKEGQNVTLSCEQNLNHDAMYWYRQDPGQGLRLIYYSQIVNDFQKGDIAEGYSVSREKKESFPLTVTSAQKNPTAFYLCASSGNRGANEKLFFGSGTQLSVL.

By its share, this clone is medium-sized. The chain recombines TRBV4-2 with TRBJ2-5; the D gene is possibly TRBD2 (5 bases). The V gene's germline CDR1 is LGHNA and CDR2 YNFKEQ. CDR3 length equals 14 residues. V lost 0 bases to trimming and J lost 5 bases, with 10 bases between them. Here the CDR3 reads CASSQDRRPETQYF. CDR3 DNA: TGTGCCAGCAGCCAAGATCGGAGGCCGGAGACCCAGTACTTC.

V usage is TRBV7-9 and J usage is TRBJ2-1, with 8 bases aligning to TRBD2. The CDR3 sequence is 16 residues long. Losses at the gene ends were 7 bases for V and 0 bases for J; bases not matched to a gene: 8. Germline V gene lookup returns CDR1 SEHNR and CDR2 FQNEAQ (reference sequence). Here the CDR3 DNA reads TGTGCCAGCATTATCAGCGGGGGCCCCTCCTACAATGAGCAGTTCTTC. Translated, it gives CASIISGGPSYNEQFF.